This T cell receptor (beta chain) was captured by sequencing in a study of CXCR3-negative and CXCR3-positive naive CD8 T cells. The method, 5' RACE with UMI labels, was used to prepare the TRB cDNA libraries. Each CDR3 protein gets one entry in TCRdb, which reprocessed the 5' RACE reads and gives no DNA. Recorded for this sample: about 39,000 distinct CDR3 sequences. Study-wide findings and caveats: CXCR3 expression dropped partially after cryopreservation, and most assays relied on fresh PBMCs. CXCR3-expressing naive cells carried TRB CDR3s more hydrophobic than those of CXCR3-negative naive cells. High diversity, comparable across both naive subsets, contrasted with much lower diversity in memory CD8+ cells.

CDR1 is MGHDK and CDR2 is SYGVNS in the germline V gene. CDR3 length: 15 residues. The CD45RO-CCR7+CD27+CD95- phenotype denoted naive CD8+ T cells. As to this clonotype: Its antigen is unknown.

V and J are TRBV25-1 and TRBJ2-5; as DNA is missing, the TRBD1 call by TCRdb cannot be tested. Sequencing was carried out using naive CXCR3- CD8+ T cells from blood. Subset specified: CD45RO-CCR7+CD27+CD95- naive CD8+ T cells lacking CXCR3 (TNR3-). This clonotype originated in a human donor in good health. Some clones in this sample may be carry-over from other donors' samples. The CDR3 here is CASSEGTRYQETQYF.